This is a list of T cell receptor beta chains from one sample in a study of CD8 T cells in Susac syndrome. TCRdb recomputed calls from the immunoSEQ multiplex PCR reads with MiXCR, one row per CDR3 protein. The sample holds around 140,000 distinct CDR3 sequences, roughly 80% seen once. The sample comprised CD8+ T cells from PBMCs. These receptors were collected from a human donor with multiple sclerosis. Each CDR3 is given with its conserved first and last residue. The D gene is left open where the match is weak. Clone size is stated in some rows and not others, as once, few, many or a class when expanded.

j_call v_call cdr3_length clone_size d_call cdr3_aa cdr3_nt
TRBJ1-2 TRBV20-1 11 NA NA CSAYGLGGYTF TGCAGTGCTTACGGTCTCGGTGGCTACACCTTC
TRBJ2-1 TRBV5-6 18 few TRBD2 CASSPGTSGRGSYNEQFF TGTGCCAGCAGCCCAGGGACTAGCGGGAGAGGCTCCTACAATGAGCAGTTCTTC
TRBJ1-3 TRBV3-1 15 NA NA CASSLPSLSGNTIYF TGTGCCAGCAGCCTTCCAAGCCTCTCTGGAAACACCATATATTTT
TRBJ2-1 TRBV7-8 15 NA TRBD1 CASRMTGVPYNEQFF TGTGCCAGCAGAATGACAGGGGTCCCCTACAATGAGCAGTTCTTC
TRBJ1-4 TRBV5-4 15 few NA CASSLEGEGSEKLFF TGTGCCAGCAGCTTGGAGGGCGAAGGGTCTGAAAAACTGTTTTTT
TRBJ2-7 TRBV7-8 17 NA NA CASSPAPKGTGAYEQYF TGTGCCAGCAGTCCCGCCCCGAAGGGGACGGGGGCCTACGAGCAGTACTTC
TRBJ2-1 TRBV12-3/TRBV12-4 12 few NA CASSEWVGEQFF TGTGCCAGCAGTGAATGGGTGGGCGAGCAGTTCTTC
TRBJ2-5 TRBV11-2 13 few NA CASSFHSQETQYF TGTGCCAGCAGCTTCCACAGCCAAGAGACCCAGTACTTC
TRBJ2-2 TRBV7-8 15 NA NA CASSLAWFNTGELFF TGTGCCAGCAGCTTAGCTTGGTTTAACACCGGGGAGCTGTTTTTT
TRBJ1-1 TRBV7-9 18 NA NA CASSLPPGGGEMNTEAFF TGTGCCAGCAGCCTCCCTCCGGGGGGAGGAGAGATGAACACTGAAGCTTTCTTT
TRBJ1-1 TRBV7-9 14 NA NA CASSHREGGTEAFF TGTGCCAGCAGCCACAGGGAGGGAGGCACTGAAGCTTTCTTT
TRBJ2-2 TRBV6-2/TRBV6-3 15 NA NA CASSYGPENTGELFF TGTGCCAGCAGTTACGGTCCAGAAAACACCGGGGAGCTGTTTTTT
TRBJ2-3 TRBV7-3 17 few TRBD2 CASSLSSRDYLTDTQYF TGTGCCAGCAGCTTATCAAGCCGGGACTACCTCACAGATACGCAGTATTTT
TRBJ1-2 TRBV4-1 15 NA NA CASSQEPGQANGYTF TGCGCCAGCAGCCAAGAACCTGGGCAGGCAAATGGCTACACCTTC
TRBJ2-7 TRBV4-1 14 few NA CASSQTMGVYEQYF TGCGCCAGCAGCCAAACAATGGGGGTATACGAGCAGTACTTC
TRBJ1-1 TRBV28 16 once NA CASSYPSRGLNTEAFF TGTGCCAGCAGTTATCCCTCTAGAGGGTTGAACACTGAAGCTTTCTTT
TRBJ2-2 TRBV28 13 NA NA CASSRWGAGELFF TGTGCCAGCAGCCGGTGGGGGGCCGGGGAGCTGTTTTTT
TRBJ1-5 TRBV16 15 NA NA CASSQSGSHNQPQHF TGTGCCAGCAGCCAATCGGGGTCCCACAATCAGCCCCAGCATTTT
TRBJ2-5 TRBV5-5 14 NA NA CASSQKTGWLDQYF TGTGCCAGCAGCCAGAAAACAGGGTGGCTGGACCAGTACTTC
TRBJ2-7 TRBV7-8 16 NA TRBD2 CASSLVLAGGTGEQYF TGTGCCAGCAGCTTAGTATTAGCGGGGGGAACGGGCGAGCAGTACTTC
TRBJ2-5 TRBV7-9 13 NA NA CASSLTYQETQYF TGTGCCAGCAGCTTAACTTATCAAGAGACCCAGTACTTC
TRBJ2-3 TRBV12-3/TRBV12-4 15 NA TRBD2 CASSSAGGGTDTQYF TGTGCCAGCAGCTCCGCGGGGGGAGGCACAGATACGCAGTATTTT
TRBJ1-1 TRBV3-1 16 NA NA CASSPPRGSGDTEAFF TGTGCCAGCAGCCCCCCGAGAGGGTCAGGGGACACTGAAGCTTTCTTT
TRBJ2-7 TRBV19 14 NA NA CASSSRELGYEQYF TGTGCCAGTAGTTCCAGGGAGTTAGGCTACGAGCAGTACTTC
TRBJ2-1 TRBV20-1 15 NA TRBD2 CSARPGLADYNEQFF TGCAGTGCGAGACCGGGACTAGCGGATTACAATGAGCAGTTCTTC
TRBJ2-6 TRBV27 15 NA NA CASSPGTAGANVLTF TGTGCCAGCAGTCCTGGGACTGCTGGGGCCAACGTCCTGACTTTC
TRBJ2-3 TRBV7-8 15 NA NA CASSLGQGGPDTQYF TGTGCCAGCAGCTTAGGGCAGGGTGGCCCAGATACGCAGTATTTT
TRBJ2-1 TRBV11-3 13 NA NA CASSFAGPTEQFF TGTGCCAGCAGCTTTGCGGGTCCCACCGAGCAGTTCTTC
TRBJ1-5 TRBV4-1 18 few NA CASSQAYNPGASNQPQHF TGCGCCAGCAGCCAAGCATACAATCCGGGGGCGAGCAATCAGCCCCAGCATTTT